This T cell receptor (beta chain) was found in a study of cytomegalovirus exposure and HLA in healthy donors. Study information: Out of 170 million or so T cells, an earlier analysis found 117 million unique TCR beta sequences in total. Study-level findings and limits: According to a later analysis, donors in an Asian-associated ancestry cluster reportedly had fewer N-insertions than the roughly 720-donor mean.

PCR was performed using 60 Vbeta and 13 Jbeta primers. Original analysis: A follow-up analysis tallied about 80 million unique TCR beta chains, some 9.9 million shared. TCRdb's table, derived via immunoSEQ multiplex PCR, lists solely in-frame clones and lacks some. V and J calls plus clone size are reproduced from that table; the DNA served to infer D and trimming. The sample holds about 150,000 clones, approximately 60% seen once. The ends lost 4 bases at V and 5 bases at J; junction bases unmatched: 9. Germline CDR1 SGHTA, CDR2 FQGNSA. The CDR3 is 15 amino acids. A note on this clone: Antigen: not known.

The sequence was obtained from a woman aged 55-70 years in good health and CMV-seropositive. The sample was PBMCs. The rearrangement uses TRBV7-2 and TRBJ2-7; TRBD1 aligns across 9 bases. The CDR3 sequence: CASSSGGQGLDEQYF. The CDR3 nucleotides are TGTGCCAGCAGCTCAGGGGGACAGGGTTTAGACGAGCAGTACTTC.